This T cell receptor beta chain was retrieved from a study of T cell responses to AZD1222 COVID-19 vaccine. Whole-study context: Some second doses came at about 4 weeks and others at about 12 weeks; these were pooled.

Assay used: immunoSEQ multiplex PCR; TCRdb lists only in-frame clones, some missing. Among about 98,000 clones listed, around 82% were seen once. As for this clone: Its target is not known.

J lost 0 bases, V lost 6 bases, and 3 bases had no gene match. The CDR3 is 15 residues long. Germline V gene data show CDR1 as MNHEY and CDR2 as SVGEGT. Findings and limits, study-wide: The donor cohort was predominantly white British with a female majority, and clonal diversity may have been underestimated. Per reports, nearly half of all spike-specific TCRs target regions that are unmutated in variants. Baseline seropositivity characterized only six AZD1222 recipients.

The source was peripheral blood, collected on day 0 of AZD1222 vaccination. This receptor was identified in an adult in good health. The chain carries TRBV6-2 or TRBV6-3 and TRBJ2-1; the match to TRBD2 covers 9 bases. This CDR3 is CASSRRGGSYNEQFF. The DNA of the CDR3 is TGTGCCAGCAGCCGGCGGGGGGGCTCCTACAATGAGCAGTTCTTC.